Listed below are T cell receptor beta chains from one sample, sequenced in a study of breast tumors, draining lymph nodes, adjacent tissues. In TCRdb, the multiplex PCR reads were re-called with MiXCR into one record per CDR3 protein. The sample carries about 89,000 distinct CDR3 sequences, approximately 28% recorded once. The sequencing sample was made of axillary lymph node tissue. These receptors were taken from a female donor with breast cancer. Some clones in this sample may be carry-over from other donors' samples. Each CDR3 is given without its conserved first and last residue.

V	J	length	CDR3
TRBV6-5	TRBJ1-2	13	ASSHSPDRGPGYT
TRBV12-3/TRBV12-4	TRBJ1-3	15	ASSLTGVGPSGNTIY
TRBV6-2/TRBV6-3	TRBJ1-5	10	TSSHLGASLH
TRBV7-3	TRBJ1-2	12	ASSLDSGGSGYT
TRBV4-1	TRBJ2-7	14	ASSQPTSGGSYEQY
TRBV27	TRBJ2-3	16	ASSLSPSGGRRPHTQY
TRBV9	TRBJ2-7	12	ASSVRGDHYEQY
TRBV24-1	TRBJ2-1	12	ATSDWDRDNEQF
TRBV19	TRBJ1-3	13	ASSIAAVSGNTIY
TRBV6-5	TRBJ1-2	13	ASSYQTPPNYGRT
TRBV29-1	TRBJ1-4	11	SVKQTLNEKLF